A single sample gave rise to the 5 T cell receptor beta chains below, sequenced in a study of radiotherapy plus CTLA-4 blockade in lung cancer. The repertoire was sequenced with immunoSEQ multiplex PCR; TCRdb's copy has only in-frame clones and lacks some. The sample lists 85,000 to 100,000 clones; 60% to 80% were seen once. The material was peripheral blood, obtained from a patient treated with radiotherapy plus ipilimumab. These receptors all come from a human donor with non-small cell lung cancer that progressed on radiotherapy plus ipilimumab.

This clone has more than one count but fewer than ten. The rearrangement links TRBV27 to TRBJ2-7; D is uncertain. Germline CDR1 is MNHEY and CDR2 is SMNVEV (reference sequence). With 1 base removed from V and 2 bases from J, the gap between germline ends came to 9 bases. The CDR3 has 14 amino acids. This chain's CDR3 is CASSLLGGTYEQYF. CDR3 coding DNA: TGTGCCAGCAGTTTATTAGGCGGAACCTACGAGCAGTACTTC.

This clone showed up just a few times. The genes are TRBV7-2 and TRBJ2-3, with D possibly TRBD2 on 7 matching bases. Trimming took 3 bases from V and 4 from J, leaving 20 bases between them. The length of the CDR3 is 17 residues. Germline V CDR1 and CDR2: SGHTA, FQGNSA. CDR3 nucleotide sequence: TGTGCCAGCAGCTTTTCGGGTGGGGGGGCCACCGCAGATACGCAGTATTTT. It yields the protein CASSFSGGGATADTQYF.

This rearrangement joins TRBV2 to TRBJ2-1, with 12 nucleotides matching TRBD2. CDR1 and CDR2 from the germline V gene are SNHLY and FYNNEI. The V segment lost 6 bases and the J segment 8 bases; nucleotides outside the gene matches: 8. This CDR3 is built from 15 residues. The CDR3 DNA reads TGTGCCAGCAGAACCGGGACTAGCGGGTTGGATGAGCAGTTCTTC. Protein sequence: CASRTGTSGLDEQFF.

This clone was detected once. DNA for the CDR3: TGTGCCAGCAGCTTGCAGGAAAACACCGGGGAGCTGTTTTTT. Protein: CASSLQENTGELFF. This chain connects TRBV5-4 to TRBJ2-2; D unresolved. CDR3 size: 14 residues. V shed 1 base and J shed 2 bases, with 6 bases lying between them. Germline loops: CDR1 SGHNT, CDR2 YYREEE (reference sequence).

This clone is a singleton in its sample. The genes are TRBV6-5 and TRBJ2-1, with 9 bases aligning to TRBD2. CDR1 MNHEY and CDR2 SVGAGI come from the germline V gene. Trimming removed 5 bases from V and 8 bases from J; junction bases left unmatched: 7. The CDR3 extends over 14 amino acids. This CDR3 reads CASSTSGPEDEQFF. The CDR3 nucleotides read TGTGCCAGCAGTACTAGCGGGCCTGAGGATGAGCAGTTCTTC.